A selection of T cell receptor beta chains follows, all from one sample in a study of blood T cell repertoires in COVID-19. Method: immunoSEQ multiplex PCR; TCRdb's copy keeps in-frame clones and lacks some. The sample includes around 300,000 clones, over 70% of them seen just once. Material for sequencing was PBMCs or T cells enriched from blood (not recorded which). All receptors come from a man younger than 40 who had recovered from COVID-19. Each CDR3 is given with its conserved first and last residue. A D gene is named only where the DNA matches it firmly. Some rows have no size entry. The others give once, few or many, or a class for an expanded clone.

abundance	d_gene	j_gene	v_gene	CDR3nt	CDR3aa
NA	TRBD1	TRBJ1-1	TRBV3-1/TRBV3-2	TGTGCCAGCAGCCAAGATTCCGAGACAGGGGCGGTCACTGAAGCTTTCTTT	CASSQDSETGAVTEAFF
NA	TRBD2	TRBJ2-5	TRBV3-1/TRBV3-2	TGTGCCAGCAGCTACGGACTAGCGGGGGGCCGGGTAGAGACCCAGTACTTC	CASSYGLAGGRVETQYF
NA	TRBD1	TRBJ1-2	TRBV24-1	TGTGCCACCAGTGAACGACCAGGGGGCAGAAGGGAGAACTATGGCTACACCTTC	CATSERPGGRRENYGYTF
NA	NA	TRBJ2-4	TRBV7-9	TGTGCCAGCAGCCACGGACAGATAGCCAAAAACATTCAGTACTTC	CASSHGQIAKNIQYF
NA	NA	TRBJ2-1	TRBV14	TGTGCCAGCAGCCAAGTTCTACCAGGGATGAATGAGCAGTTCTTC	CASSQVLPGMNEQFF
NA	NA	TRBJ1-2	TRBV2	TGTGCCAGCAGATCCCCCGGCAGGGGCCATGGCTACACCTTC	CASRSPGRGHGYTF
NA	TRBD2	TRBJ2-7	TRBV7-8	TGTGCCAGCAGCCCTTTACGACTAGCGAGCTACGAGCAGTACTTC	CASSPLRLASYEQYF
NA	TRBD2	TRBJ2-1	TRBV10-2	TGCGCCAGCAGTCTACTAGCGGGGGGGAGCTCCTACAATGAGCAGTTCTTC	CASSLLAGGSSYNEQFF
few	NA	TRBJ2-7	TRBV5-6	TGTGCCAGCAGCCCCGGCCTGGAGGGGCAGTACTTC	CASSPGLEGQYF
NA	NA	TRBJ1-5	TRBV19	TGTGCCAGTAGTATAGATAGTCCAGGTATGCAGCCCCAGCATTTT	CASSIDSPGMQPQHF
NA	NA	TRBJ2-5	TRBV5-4	TGTGCCAGCAGTTATAGTTCCTATATGCCGCAAGAGACCCAGTACTTC	CASSYSSYMPQETQYF
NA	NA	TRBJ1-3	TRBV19	TGTGCCAGTAGTATGACTACGGCACGCTCTGGAAACACCATATATTTT	CASSMTTARSGNTIYF
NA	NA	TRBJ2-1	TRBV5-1	TGCGCCAGCAGCCCCAGACAGGACACTATCGTTGAGCAGTTCTTC	CASSPRQDTIVEQFF
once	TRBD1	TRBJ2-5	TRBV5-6	TGTGCCAGCAGCTCAATTCCTGACAGGGCTCAAGAGACCCAGTACTTC	CASSSIPDRAQETQYF
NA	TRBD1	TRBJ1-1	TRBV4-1	TGCGCCAGCAGCCAAACGACAGGGTCGCACACTGAAGCTTTCTTT	CASSQTTGSHTEAFF
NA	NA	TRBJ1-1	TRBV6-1	TGTGCCAGCAGTGAAAGGATGGGAGGGAACCCTCAAGCTTTCTTT	CASSERMGGNPQAFF
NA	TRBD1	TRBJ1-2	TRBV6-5	TGTGCCAGCAGAACTACAGGGGTTTCTAACTATGGCTACACCTTC	CASRTTGVSNYGYTF
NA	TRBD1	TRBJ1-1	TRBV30	TGTGCCTGGAGTGTGGGACAGGGGAGCACTGAAGCTTTCTTT	CAWSVGQGSTEAFF
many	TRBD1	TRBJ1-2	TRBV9	TGTGCCAGCAGCGCCGACCGGGACAGGGGATCTGGCTACACCTTC	CASSADRDRGSGYTF
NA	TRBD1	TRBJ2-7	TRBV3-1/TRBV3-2	TGTGCCAGCAGCCCCGGGACAGCCTACGAGCAGTACTTC	CASSPGTAYEQYF
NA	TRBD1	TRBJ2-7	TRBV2	TGTGCCAGCGCCGGACAGGCCCCCTACGAGCAGTACTTC	CASAGQAPYEQYF
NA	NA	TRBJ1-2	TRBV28	TGTGCCAGCAGTTTAACGGTGTATGGCTACACCTTC	CASSLTVYGYTF
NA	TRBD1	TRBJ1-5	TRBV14	TGTGCCAGCAGCGCCTGGACAGGGTTTAGCAATCAGCCCCAGCATTTT	CASSAWTGFSNQPQHF
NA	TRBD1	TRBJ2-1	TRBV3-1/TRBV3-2	TGTGCCAGCAGCCAGGACAGGGGTATCTACAATGAGCAGTTCTTC	CASSQDRGIYNEQFF
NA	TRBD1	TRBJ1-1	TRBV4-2	TGTGCCAGCAGCCATCGCACAGGGGACACTGAAGCTTTCTTT	CASSHRTGDTEAFF
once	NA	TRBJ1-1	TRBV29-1	TGCAGCGTTCTGCGGGAGGGTGGCACTGAAGCTTTCTTT	CSVLREGGTEAFF
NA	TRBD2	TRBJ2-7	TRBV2	TGTGCCAGCAGTGCGACCGATCTAGCGGGGAGCTACGAGCAGTACTTC	CASSATDLAGSYEQYF
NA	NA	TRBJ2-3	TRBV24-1	TGTGCCACCAGTCGGCGGGATACGCAGTATTTT	CATSRRDTQYF
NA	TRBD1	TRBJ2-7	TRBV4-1	TGCGCCAGCAGCCAAGATCCGGGCGGGACAGGGGGCTACTACGAGCAGTACTTC	CASSQDPGGTGGYYEQYF
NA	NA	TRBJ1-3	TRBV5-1	TGCGCCAGCAGCTTGAAACGAGACTCTGGAAACACCATATATTTT	CASSLKRDSGNTIYF
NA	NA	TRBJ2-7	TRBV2	TGTGCCAGCGGAGTGATGGAGCAGTACTTC	CASGVMEQYF
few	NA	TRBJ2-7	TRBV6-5	TGTGCCAGCACCCTGGGGCCTTTCTACGAGCAGTACTTC	CASTLGPFYEQYF
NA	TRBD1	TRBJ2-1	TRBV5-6	TGTGCCAGCAGCCCGGAAGGGACAGGGGGTAAAGATGAGCAGTTCTTC	CASSPEGTGGKDEQFF
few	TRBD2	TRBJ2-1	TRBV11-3	TGTGCCAGCAGCAACGCGGGGGGGTACAACAATGAGCAGTTCTTC	CASSNAGGYNNEQFF
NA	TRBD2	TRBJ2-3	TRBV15	TGTGCCACCAGGCCTACTAGCGTCACAGATACGCAGTATTTT	CATRPTSVTDTQYF
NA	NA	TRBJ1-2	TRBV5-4	TGTGCCAGCAGCCTCAGGGTGAACTATGGCTACACCTTC	CASSLRVNYGYTF
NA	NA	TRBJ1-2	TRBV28	TGTGCCAGCAGTTTAGGCCCCCGGACAGCTTTATATGGCTACACCTTC	CASSLGPRTALYGYTF
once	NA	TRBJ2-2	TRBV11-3	TGTGCCAGCAGCCCCGCTGGGGCGGATAACACCGGGGAGCTGTTTTTT	CASSPAGADNTGELFF
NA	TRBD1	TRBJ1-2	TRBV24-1	TGTGCCACCAGTGATACCGATCGACAGGGAGGCTATGGCTACACCTTC	CATSDTDRQGGYGYTF
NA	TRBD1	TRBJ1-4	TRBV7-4	TGTGCCAGCAGCCTAGGCATCATGACAGGGGCTGGAGAAAAACTGTTTTTT	CASSLGIMTGAGEKLFF
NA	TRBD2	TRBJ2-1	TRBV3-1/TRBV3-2	TGTGCCAGCAGCCATTACAGCGGGGGGACCTACAATGAGCAGTTCTTC	CASSHYSGGTYNEQFF